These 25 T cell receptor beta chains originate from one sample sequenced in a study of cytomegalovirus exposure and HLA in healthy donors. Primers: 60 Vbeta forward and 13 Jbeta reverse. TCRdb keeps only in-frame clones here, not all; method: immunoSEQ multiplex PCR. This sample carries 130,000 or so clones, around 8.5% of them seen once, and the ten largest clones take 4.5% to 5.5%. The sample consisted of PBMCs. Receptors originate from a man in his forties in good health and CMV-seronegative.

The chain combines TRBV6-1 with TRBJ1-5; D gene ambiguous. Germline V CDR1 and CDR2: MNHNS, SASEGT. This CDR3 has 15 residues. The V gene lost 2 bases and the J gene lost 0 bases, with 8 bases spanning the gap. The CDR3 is CASSEWYYSNQPQHF. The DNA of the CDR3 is TGTGCCAGCAGTGAATGGTACTATAGCAATCAGCCCCAGCATTTT.

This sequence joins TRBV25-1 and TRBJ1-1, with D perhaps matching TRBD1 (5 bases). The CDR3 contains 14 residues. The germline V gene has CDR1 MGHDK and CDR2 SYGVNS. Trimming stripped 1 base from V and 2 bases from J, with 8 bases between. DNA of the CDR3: TGTGCCAGCAGTGAATGGGGCACCAACACTGAAGCTTTCTTT. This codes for CASSEWGTNTEAFF.

This chain's CDR3 is CASSKIPRGCTEAFF. The DNA of the CDR3 is TGTGCCAGCAGCAAAATACCGAGGGGGTGCACTGAAGCTTTCTTT. The chain recombines TRBV21-1 with TRBJ1-1; TRBD1, the D gene given by the table, was not confirmed from the DNA. TRBV21-1 is labeled a pseudogene. The CDR3 has 15 amino acids.

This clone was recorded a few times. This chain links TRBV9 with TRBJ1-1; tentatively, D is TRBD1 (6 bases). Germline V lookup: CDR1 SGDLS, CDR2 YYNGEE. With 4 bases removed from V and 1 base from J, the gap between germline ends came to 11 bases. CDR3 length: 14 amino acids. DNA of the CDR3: TGTGCCAGCAGCACTCGGGACAAGAACACTGAAGCTTTCTTT. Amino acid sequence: CASSTRDKNTEAFF.

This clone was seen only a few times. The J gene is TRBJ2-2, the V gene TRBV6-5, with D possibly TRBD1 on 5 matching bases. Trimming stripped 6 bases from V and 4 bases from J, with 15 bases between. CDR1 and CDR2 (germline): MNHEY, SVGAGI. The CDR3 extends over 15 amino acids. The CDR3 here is CASSSFGHFTGELFF. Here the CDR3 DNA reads TGTGCCAGCAGCTCGTTCGGACATTTCACCGGGGAGCTGTTTTTT.

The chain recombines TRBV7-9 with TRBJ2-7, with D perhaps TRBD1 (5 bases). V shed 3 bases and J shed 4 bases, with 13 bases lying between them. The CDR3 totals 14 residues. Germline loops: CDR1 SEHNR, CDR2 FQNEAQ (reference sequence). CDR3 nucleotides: TGTGCCAGCAGCTTGGCGACCCAGGGTTACGAGCAGTACTTC. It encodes CASSLATQGYEQYF.

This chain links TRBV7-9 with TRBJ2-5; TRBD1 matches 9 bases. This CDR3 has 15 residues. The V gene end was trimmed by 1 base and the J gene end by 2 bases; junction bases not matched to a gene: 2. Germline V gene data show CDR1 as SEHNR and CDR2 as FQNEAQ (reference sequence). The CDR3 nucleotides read TGTGCCAGCAGCTTAGTGGGACAGGGTCAAGAGACCCAGTACTTC. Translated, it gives CASSLVGQGQETQYF.

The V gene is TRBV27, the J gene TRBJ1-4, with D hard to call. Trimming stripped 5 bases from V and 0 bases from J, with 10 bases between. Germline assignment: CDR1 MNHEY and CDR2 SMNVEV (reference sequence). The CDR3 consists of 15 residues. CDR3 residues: CASSTQAATNEKLFF. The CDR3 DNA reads TGTGCCAGCAGTACCCAGGCCGCAACTAATGAAAAACTGTTTTTT.

The CDR3 DNA follows: TGTGCCAGCAGCTTGGGACAGGGGGCGGGTGAAAAACTGTTTTTT. As protein: CASSLGQGAGEKLFF. This rearrangement joins TRBV7-7 to TRBJ1-4, with TRBD1 matching over 12 bases. After removal of 3 bases from V and 7 bases from J, the junction contained 3 bases not matched to a gene. CDR1 and CDR2 from the germline V gene are SSHAT and FNYEAQ (reference sequence). This CDR3 spans 15 amino acids.

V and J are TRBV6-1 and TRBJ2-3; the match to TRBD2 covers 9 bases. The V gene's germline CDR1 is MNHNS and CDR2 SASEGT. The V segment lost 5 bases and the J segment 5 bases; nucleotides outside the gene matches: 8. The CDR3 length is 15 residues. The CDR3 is CASSPMRGGVDTQYF. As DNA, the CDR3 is TGTGCCAGCAGTCCTATGCGGGGGGGCGTAGATACGCAGTATTTT.

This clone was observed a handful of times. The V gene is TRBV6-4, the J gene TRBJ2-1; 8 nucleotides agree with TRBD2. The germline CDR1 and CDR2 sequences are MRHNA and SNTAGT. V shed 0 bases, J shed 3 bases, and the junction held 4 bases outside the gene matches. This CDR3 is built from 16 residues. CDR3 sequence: CASSDSGRGDYNEQFF. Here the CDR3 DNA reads TGTGCCAGCAGTGACTCGGGGCGGGGGGACTACAATGAGCAGTTCTTC.

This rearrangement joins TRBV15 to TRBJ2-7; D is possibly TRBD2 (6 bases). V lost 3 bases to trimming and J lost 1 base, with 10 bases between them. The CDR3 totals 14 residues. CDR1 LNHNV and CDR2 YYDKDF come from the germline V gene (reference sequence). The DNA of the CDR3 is TGTGCCACCAGCAGGTTCCGGGAGTCCTACGAGCAGTACTTC. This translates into CATSRFRESYEQYF. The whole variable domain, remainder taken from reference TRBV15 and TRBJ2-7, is DAMVIQNPRYQVTQFGKPVTLSCSQTLNHNVMYWYQQKSSQAPKLLFHYYDKDFNNEADTPDNFQSRRPNTSFCFLDIRSPGLGDTAMYLCATSRFRESYEQYFGPGTRLTVT.

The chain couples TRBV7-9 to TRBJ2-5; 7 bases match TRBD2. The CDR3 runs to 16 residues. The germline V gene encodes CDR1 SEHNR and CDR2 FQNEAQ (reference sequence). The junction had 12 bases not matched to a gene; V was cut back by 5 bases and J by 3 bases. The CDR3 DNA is TGTGCCAGCAGCGGAGAACGGGGTGCGGGGGAAGAGACCCAGTACTTC. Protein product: CASSGERGAGEETQYF.

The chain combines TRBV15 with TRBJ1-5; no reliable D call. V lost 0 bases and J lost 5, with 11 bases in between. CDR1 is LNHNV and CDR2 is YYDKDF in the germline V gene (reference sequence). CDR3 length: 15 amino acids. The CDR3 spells CATSRDSGRHQPQHF. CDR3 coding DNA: TGTGCCACCAGCAGAGATAGCGGCAGACATCAGCCCCAGCATTTT.

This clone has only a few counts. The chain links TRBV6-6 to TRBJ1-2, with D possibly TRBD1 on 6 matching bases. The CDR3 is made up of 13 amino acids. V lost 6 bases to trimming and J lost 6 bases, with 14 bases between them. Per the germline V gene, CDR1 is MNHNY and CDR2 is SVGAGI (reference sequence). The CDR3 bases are TGTGCCAGCAGCTCCACAGGGACCCATGGCTACACCTTC. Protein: CASSSTGTHGYTF.

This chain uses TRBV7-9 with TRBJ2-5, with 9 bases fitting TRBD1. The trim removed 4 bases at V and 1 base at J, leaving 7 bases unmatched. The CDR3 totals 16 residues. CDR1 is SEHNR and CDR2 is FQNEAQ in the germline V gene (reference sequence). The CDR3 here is CASSSSRQGVQETQYF. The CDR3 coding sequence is TGTGCCAGCAGCTCCTCTAGACAGGGGGTCCAAGAGACCCAGTACTTC.

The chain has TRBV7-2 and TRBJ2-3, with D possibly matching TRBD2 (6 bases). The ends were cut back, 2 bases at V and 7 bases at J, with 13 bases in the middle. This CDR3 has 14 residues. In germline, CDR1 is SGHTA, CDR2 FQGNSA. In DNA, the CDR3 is TGTGCCAGCAGCTTACGGCGGGACCCGAATACGCAGTATTTT. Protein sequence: CASSLRRDPNTQYF.

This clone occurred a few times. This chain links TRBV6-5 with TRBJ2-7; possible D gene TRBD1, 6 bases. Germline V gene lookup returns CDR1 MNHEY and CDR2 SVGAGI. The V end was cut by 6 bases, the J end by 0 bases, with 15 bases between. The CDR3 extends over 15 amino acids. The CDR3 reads CASSPYRALSYEQYF. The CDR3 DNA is TGTGCCAGCAGCCCCTACAGGGCCCTCTCCTACGAGCAGTACTTC.

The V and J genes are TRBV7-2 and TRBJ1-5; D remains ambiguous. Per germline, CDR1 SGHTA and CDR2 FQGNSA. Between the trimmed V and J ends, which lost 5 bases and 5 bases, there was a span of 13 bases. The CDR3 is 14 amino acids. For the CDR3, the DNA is TGTGCCAGCAGCCTTAGGGCGGGTGATCAGCCCCAGCATTTT. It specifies CASSLRAGDQPQHF.

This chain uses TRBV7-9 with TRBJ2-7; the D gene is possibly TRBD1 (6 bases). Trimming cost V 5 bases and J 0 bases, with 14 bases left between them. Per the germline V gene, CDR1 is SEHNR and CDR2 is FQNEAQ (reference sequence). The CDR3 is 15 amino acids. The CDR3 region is CASSPWTANSYEQYF. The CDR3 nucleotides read TGTGCCAGCAGCCCCTGGACAGCTAACTCCTACGAGCAGTACTTC.

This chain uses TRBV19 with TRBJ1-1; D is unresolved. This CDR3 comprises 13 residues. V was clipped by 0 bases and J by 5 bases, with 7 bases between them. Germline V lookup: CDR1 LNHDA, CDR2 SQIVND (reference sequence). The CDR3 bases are TGTGCCAGTAGTATAGATCGTAGTACTGAAGCTTTCTTT. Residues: CASSIDRSTEAFF.

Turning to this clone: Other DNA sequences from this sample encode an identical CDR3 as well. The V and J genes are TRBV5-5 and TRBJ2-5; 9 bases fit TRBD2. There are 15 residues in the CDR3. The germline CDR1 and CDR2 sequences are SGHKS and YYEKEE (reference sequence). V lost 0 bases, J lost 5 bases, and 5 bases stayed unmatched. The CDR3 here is CASSLGGTSLETQYF. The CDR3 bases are TGTGCCAGCAGCTTGGGGGGGACTAGCCTGGAGACCCAGTACTTC.

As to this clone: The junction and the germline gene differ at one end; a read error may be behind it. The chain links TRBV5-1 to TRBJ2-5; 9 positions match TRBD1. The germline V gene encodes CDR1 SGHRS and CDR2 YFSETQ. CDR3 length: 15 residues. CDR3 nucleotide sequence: TGCGCCAGCAGTTTTTGGACAGGGGAGAGTGAGACCCAGCACTTC. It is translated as CASSFWTGESETQHF. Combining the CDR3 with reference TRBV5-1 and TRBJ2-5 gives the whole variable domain KAGVTQTPRYLIKTRGQQVTLSCSPISGHRSVSWYQQTPGQGLQFLFEYFSETQRNKGNFPGRFSGRQFSNSRSEMNVSTLELGDSALYLCASSFWTGESETQHFGPGTRLLVL.

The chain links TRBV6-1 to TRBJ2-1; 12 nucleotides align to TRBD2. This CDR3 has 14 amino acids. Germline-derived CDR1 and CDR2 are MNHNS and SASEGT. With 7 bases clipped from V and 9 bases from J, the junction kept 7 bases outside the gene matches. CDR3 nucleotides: TGTGCCAGCACACCGGGACTAGCGGGCGGTGAGCAGTTCTTC. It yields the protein CASTPGLAGGEQFF.

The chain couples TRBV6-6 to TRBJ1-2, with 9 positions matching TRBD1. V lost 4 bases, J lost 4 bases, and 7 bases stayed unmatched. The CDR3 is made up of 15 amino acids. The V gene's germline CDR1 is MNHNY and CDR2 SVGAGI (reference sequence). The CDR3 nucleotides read TGTGCCAGCAGTTTCACAGGGGGCGCAGTCTATGGCTACACCTTC. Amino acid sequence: CASSFTGGAVYGYTF.